This is a list of T cell receptor beta chains from one sample in a study of cytomegalovirus exposure and HLA in healthy donors. Profiled with immunoSEQ multiplex PCR; TCRdb holds only in-frame clones, not every one. The table records 60,000 to 75,000 clones, around three quarters of them present only once. The sample consisted of PBMCs. The receptor source for this set is a man between 18 and 35 years old in good health and CMV-seropositive. The CDR3 runs from the conserved cysteine through the conserved F or W. Each record gives: clone size, D gene, V gene, J gene, CDR3 DNA, CDR3 protein. The D gene is left open where the match is weak. Size tells how often a clone was seen (once, few, many) or the class of an expanded clone, and some rows leave it out.

clone size: .; D gene: .; V gene: TRBV30; J gene: TRBJ1-2; CDR3 DNA: TGTGCCTGGAGTGAGGGGTTAGCAGGCTACACCTTC; CDR3 protein: CAWSEGLAGYTF
clone size: .; D gene: TRBD1; V gene: TRBV10-3; J gene: TRBJ1-2; CDR3 DNA: TGTGCCGTCACCGGGACAGGGCCTAACTATGGCTACACCTTC; CDR3 protein: CAVTGTGPNYGYTF
clone size: .; D gene: TRBD2; V gene: TRBV10-1; J gene: TRBJ2-2; CDR3 DNA: TGCGCCAGCCGAAGCGGGACTGGGGGGACCGGGGAGCTGTTTTTT; CDR3 protein: CASRSGTGGTGELFF
clone size: .; D gene: TRBD1; V gene: TRBV19; J gene: TRBJ1-1; CDR3 DNA: TGTGCCAGTAACCCGGGACAGGGGCGTGAAGCTTTCTTT; CDR3 protein: CASNPGQGREAFF
clone size: .; D gene: TRBD2; V gene: TRBV7-8; J gene: TRBJ2-1; CDR3 DNA: TGTGCCAGCCAATCCGGGGGGTCCTACAATGAGCAGTTCTTC; CDR3 protein: CASQSGGSYNEQFF
clone size: once; D gene: TRBD2; V gene: TRBV18; J gene: TRBJ2-1; CDR3 DNA: TGTGCCAGCTCACCAGGGTCGGGGGGTGAGCAGTTCTTC; CDR3 protein: CASSPGSGGEQFF
clone size: .; D gene: .; V gene: TRBV25-1; J gene: TRBJ2-5; CDR3 DNA: TGTGCCAGCAGCGCTGCTGGGGCAGTTCAAGAGACCCAGTACTTC; CDR3 protein: CASSAAGAVQETQYF
clone size: .; D gene: TRBD1; V gene: TRBV30; J gene: TRBJ1-5; CDR3 DNA: TGTGCCTGGCGGAGAAAACAGGGGGACGGTCAGCCCCAGCATTTT; CDR3 protein: CAWRRKQGDGQPQHF
clone size: .; D gene: TRBD2; V gene: TRBV7-2; J gene: TRBJ2-2; CDR3 DNA: TGTGCCAGCAACCGCGGGGGGAACACCGGGGAGCTGTTTTTT; CDR3 protein: CASNRGGNTGELFF
clone size: few; D gene: TRBD1; V gene: TRBV27; J gene: TRBJ1-1; CDR3 DNA: TGTGCCAGCAGGCCAGGACAGGCCACTGAAGCTTTCTTT; CDR3 protein: CASRPGQATEAFF
clone size: .; D gene: .; V gene: TRBV7-2; J gene: TRBJ2-7; CDR3 DNA: TGTGCCAGCAGCTTAGGGGTAGCTCTGTCCTACGAGCAGTACTTC; CDR3 protein: CASSLGVALSYEQYF
clone size: .; D gene: .; V gene: TRBV29-1; J gene: TRBJ2-3; CDR3 DNA: TGCAGCGTTTTGTCAGGGATAGATACGCAGTATTTT; CDR3 protein: CSVLSGIDTQYF
clone size: few; D gene: .; V gene: TRBV6-1; J gene: TRBJ2-3; CDR3 DNA: TGTGCCAGCAGTGAGGTAGTGACAGATACGCAGTATTTT; CDR3 protein: CASSEVVTDTQYF
clone size: .; D gene: TRBD1; V gene: TRBV27; J gene: TRBJ1-1; CDR3 DNA: TGTGCCAGCAGTTCATTACAGGGGGTAAAGACTGAAGCTTTCTTT; CDR3 protein: CASSSLQGVKTEAFF
clone size: once; D gene: .; V gene: TRBV29-1; J gene: TRBJ1-1; CDR3 DNA: TGCAGCGTTGCAACAGGGTCGGGCACTGAAGCTTTCTTT; CDR3 protein: CSVATGSGTEAFF
clone size: .; D gene: TRBD2; V gene: TRBV7-3; J gene: TRBJ2-3; CDR3 DNA: TGTGCCAGCAGCTTTGGACTAGCGGCTGCAGATACGCAGTATTTT; CDR3 protein: CASSFGLAAADTQYF
clone size: .; D gene: .; V gene: TRBV7-2; J gene: TRBJ2-7; CDR3 DNA: TGTGCCAGCAGCCTCGGTCGTGACTACGAGCAGTACTTC; CDR3 protein: CASSLGRDYEQYF
clone size: .; D gene: .; V gene: TRBV7-9; J gene: TRBJ1-1; CDR3 DNA: TGTGCCAGCAGCCTAGGACGGGAGAACACTGAAGCTTTCTTT; CDR3 protein: CASSLGRENTEAFF
clone size: .; D gene: .; V gene: TRBV4-1; J gene: TRBJ1-1; CDR3 DNA: TGCGCCAGCAGCTCCGGCGCGGCCCTCAACACTGAAGCTTTCTTT; CDR3 protein: CASSSGAALNTEAFF
clone size: few; D gene: .; V gene: TRBV28; J gene: TRBJ1-5; CDR3 DNA: TGTGCCAGCAGTGAAGCCGTCAGCAATCAGCCCCAGCATTTT; CDR3 protein: CASSEAVSNQPQHF
clone size: once; D gene: .; V gene: TRBV20-1; J gene: TRBJ1-2; CDR3 DNA: TGCAGTGCCGACGCCGGGAGAGGCTACACCTTC; CDR3 protein: CSADAGRGYTF
clone size: .; D gene: .; V gene: TRBV30; J gene: TRBJ1-1; CDR3 DNA: TGTGCCTGGGCCGGGGGGGAAACTGAAGCTTTCTTT; CDR3 protein: CAWAGGETEAFF
clone size: .; D gene: .; V gene: TRBV21-1; J gene: TRBJ1-5; CDR3 DNA: TGTGCCAGCAGCAGAGACAGGGTGGATCAGCCCCAGCATTTT; CDR3 protein: CASSRDRVDQPQHF
clone size: once; D gene: TRBD1; V gene: TRBV7-9; J gene: TRBJ2-7; CDR3 DNA: TGTGCCAGCCACCCCGCCGCGGGACAGGTAAACTACGAGCAGTACTTC; CDR3 protein: CASHPAAGQVNYEQYF
clone size: few; D gene: .; V gene: TRBV6-1; J gene: TRBJ1-5; CDR3 DNA: TGTGCCACCCGGACTGATCAGCCCCAGCATTTT; CDR3 protein: CATRTDQPQHF
clone size: .; D gene: .; V gene: TRBV19; J gene: TRBJ1-2; CDR3 DNA: TGTGCCAGTAGTAGCCACACTCGCGGGGGCTACACCTTC; CDR3 protein: CASSSHTRGGYTF
clone size: .; D gene: TRBD2; V gene: TRBV29-1; J gene: TRBJ2-5; CDR3 DNA: TGCAGCGCGTCGGGGGGGCAAGAGACCCAGTACTTC; CDR3 protein: CSASGGQETQYF
clone size: .; D gene: .; V gene: TRBV6-1; J gene: TRBJ2-4; CDR3 DNA: TGTGCCAGCAGTGAGGTCCAGCCGGGGGACATTCAGTACTTC; CDR3 protein: CASSEVQPGDIQYF
clone size: .; D gene: .; V gene: TRBV10-2; J gene: TRBJ1-6; CDR3 DNA: TGCGCCAGCAGTACAGGGAACGGGTCACCCCTCCACTTT; CDR3 protein: CASSTGNGSPLHF
clone size: .; D gene: TRBD2; V gene: TRBV6-5; J gene: TRBJ2-7; CDR3 DNA: TGTGCCAGCAGTTTCGGACGGGGGGCCTACGAGCAGTACTTC; CDR3 protein: CASSFGRGAYEQYF
clone size: .; D gene: TRBD2; V gene: TRBV5-4; J gene: TRBJ2-1; CDR3 DNA: TGTGCCAGCAGCGGGGGTGGTGCGGGGGGGCTCAATGAGCAGTTCTTC; CDR3 protein: CASSGGGAGGLNEQFF
clone size: .; D gene: .; V gene: TRBV7-2; J gene: TRBJ1-4; CDR3 DNA: TGTGCCAGCAGTCCACTTTCGATGGGCGGGGTGAACGGACTGTTTTTT; CDR3 protein: CASSPLSMGGVNGLFF
clone size: .; D gene: .; V gene: TRBV9; J gene: TRBJ1-2; CDR3 DNA: TGTGCCAGCAGCCTGGGCGGGGCCCAATATGGCTACACCTTC; CDR3 protein: CASSLGGAQYGYTF